Sequencing of this T cell receptor (beta chain) was carried out in a study of cytomegalovirus exposure and HLA in healthy donors. 60 Vbeta and 13 Jbeta primers were used in PCR. Clones were sequenced by immunoSEQ multiplex PCR, and TCRdb holds only the in-frame ones, with some missing. The sample contains around 99,000 clones, around 76% of which appear only once. The CDR3 extends over 11 amino acids. V lost 6 bases and J lost 5, with 8 bases in between. Germline V lookup: CDR1 MDHEN, CDR2 SYDVKM. The sequence was obtained from a man aged 18 to 30 in good health and CMV-seronegative. The rearrangement uses TRBV28 and TRBJ2-7; D unclear. Specimen: PBMCs. The chain's CDR3 is CASSPSDEQYF. The CDR3 DNA reads TGTGCCAGCAGCCCCTCAGACGAGCAGTACTTC.